The following is a T cell receptor beta chain sequence with its context. Its antigen has not been determined. The sample holds no much larger clone one base away, and base qualities are not on file. The data originate from a study of cytomegalovirus exposure and HLA in healthy donors (dated by TCRdb to 2017 to 2019). With respect to the entire study: According to an earlier analysis of 587 of the donors, about 179 million T cells yielded roughly 100 million unique TCR beta sequences and more than 250 Gb of sequence data. A later genetic analysis took genome-wide SNP genotypes for about three fifths of the 666 donors and used that subset as a discovery cohort. In a later analysis, previously published TCR beta repertoires from roughly 710 donors were re-analyzed and high-resolution HLA genotyping was added so that TCR occurrence patterns could be studied. Because of strong linkage in the cohort, a few DR-DQ haplotypes were treated as single units for association and clustering. Typing coverage differed by locus: A, B, C, DRB1 and DQB1 were typed in roughly 629-640 donors, DQA1 in 522, DPA1 in around 600, and DPB1 in just under 490. High-throughput TCR immunosequencing, statistical association of individual TCRs with disease status, and machine learning were combined to predict cytomegalovirus infection status. An earlier analysis of about 620 of the donors applied high-throughput TCR beta sequencing to assess whether each TCR beta V gene segment acted as functional or pseudogenic. HLA typing included class I and class II loci at four-digit resolution. Rather than drawing on any new phenotypic data, the later analysis identified candidate immune exposures from TCR beta sequences and the way those sequences occurred across donors. A separate validation cohort of about 110 different subjects was used in addition to the roughly 670-subject first cohort. Alongside the repertoire data, information on donor age, sex, ethnicity and CMV serostatus was compiled. Around 320 gigabases of sequencing data and approximately 93 million unique TCR sequences were included in an early release covering 550 to 800 HLA-typed donors. The study used immunosequencing to profile the T cell repertoires of 600 to 850 subjects and linked those repertoires to cytomegalovirus serostatus. Across approximately 400 genotyped donors of the cohort, an average of 235,054 unique TCR beta nucleotide sequences per donor were sequenced, and approximately 19% of those sequences were non-productive. Among the roughly 380 genotyped donors, around 81% belonged to the genetic ancestry cluster associated with self-reported Caucasian donors. The study aimed to test whether signatures of past pathogen exposure could be identified by cataloging public T cell receptors. Every repertoire in the discovery cohort had been generated on one and the same sequencing platform.

The method behind the library was the immunoSEQ multiplex PCR assay. A mixture of 60 forward primers for TCR Vbeta segments and 13 reverse primers for TCR Jbeta segments was used in the multiplex PCR. Amplification of the CDR3 region of rearranged TCR beta genes was performed with a multiplex PCR assay on genomic DNA. Amplified TCR beta libraries were sequenced as 87-base-pair reads on the Illumina HiSeq System. In the original analysis: In a later analysis, tens of millions of unique TCR beta chains were counted across the 690 or so repertoires, and about 9.9 million of these chains were shared by at least two donors. Raw reads were error-corrected and collapsed into unique sequences by a nearest-neighbor algorithm in which closely related sequences were merged to remove PCR and sequencing errors. CDR3 sequences were aligned to IMGT reference sequences to assign V, D and J gene segments. For a sequence to be retained, a match of at least six nucleotides was required to both a V gene segment and a J gene segment. Rearrangements were called productive when the CDR3 lacked stop codons and stayed in frame with V and J; all others were non-productive. Following IMGT convention, CDR3 was defined as the stretch from the second conserved V-encoded cysteine to the conserved J-encoded phenylalanine. The earlier analysis of some 550 of the donors excluded any sequence lacking an unambiguous match to a single V gene segment. An earlier analysis of just under 600 of the donors called V segments functional above 56.7% productive rearrangements and segregating when the between-donor standard deviation exceeded 5%. A statistical classification framework was developed to diagnose cytomegalovirus status using the catalog of TCR beta chain sequences. In a later analysis, V and J genes were assigned by comparing TCR nucleotide sequences against IMGT/GENE-DB human TR gene sequences. Using the TCRdist pipeline, a later analysis assigned CDR3 sequences along with most-parsimonious VDJ recombination scenarios. In a later analysis, each TCR beta chain was defined by its CDR3 amino acid sequence together with its V-gene family, and reads lacking a unique V-gene family were excluded. In a later analysis, fewer than 600 highly shared, low-generation-probability nucleotide sequences were removed to address suspected cross-contamination and a sequencing artifact. For each public chain, a later analysis derived a clonal expansion index from normalized ranks of inferred template counts within each repertoire. Generation probabilities in a later analysis came from a VDJ recombination model fitted to out-of-frame rearrangements, and those results were checked against IGoR. In a later analysis, TCR-TCR, TCR-HLA and TCR-CMV co-occurrence was scored with hypergeometric tests, and a repertoire-size bias correction was applied to TCR pairs. A later analysis estimated false discovery rates by permuting HLA or CMV assignments 20 times. In a later analysis, co-occurring TCRs were grouped using DBSCAN, with TCRdist sequence similarity added in when clustering inside HLA-allele-positive subsets. Repertoires with fewer than 30,000 or more than 120,000 public chains, plus five repertoires with anomalous nucleotide sharing, were excluded from co-occurrence clustering. TCRdb provides this immuneACCESS table in a form limited to in-frame rearrangements. Some clones are lacking; in checked studies, under half of them reflect an unresolved V gene, and why the rest are absent is not known. V and J calls and clone size follow that table, whereas D and trimming were derived from the DNA. Present in this sample are 150,000 to 200,000 clones, about three quarters of which were seen just once. The ten largest clones capture approximately 4.4% of the sample.

CDR1 MGHDK and CDR2 SYGVNS are derived from the germline V gene. After removal of 6 bases from V and 10 bases from J, the junction retains 9 bases not matched to a gene. Including the terminal cysteine and phenylalanine, the CDR3 comprises 13 residues. Here the CDR3 DNA is all that survives: 39 bases in frame from base 1. The cohort consisted of 650 to 700 healthy bone marrow donors. At the time of sampling, all cohort members were nominally healthy, though unrecorded immune exposures were likely present. The donor tested CMV seropositive, placing the donor among the approximately 310 seropositive members of the cohort. A peripheral blood sample was collected from each donor, and TCR beta sequencing was performed on peripheral blood mononuclear cells. Genomic DNA was extracted from the blood cell samples with the Qiagen DNeasy Blood Extraction Kit. Broader findings and caveats from the paper: A group of highly shared sequence variants was considered likely to be a technical artifact of the sequencing pipeline. A later analysis found that TCR association rates varied across HLA loci, with DRB1 alleles showing the most associated TCRs and HLA-C alleles the fewest. In the study, roughly 160 TCR beta chains were listed as associated with cytomegalovirus. Because counts were too low, more than 15 rarely observed V segments, including chromosome 9 orphons, were excluded from the earlier analysis of a few hundred of the donors. Most CMV-associated TCR beta chains appeared to be HLA-restricted in a later analysis, and the HLA associations seemed to be driven largely by CMV exposure. An association between a missense DCLRE1C variant and V-gene and J-gene trimming of TCR beta chains was found in a later genetic analysis and replicated in an independent cohort. Correlated functional status among segregating V segments might reflect linkage disequilibrium, but an unknown experimental factor could not be ruled out. Because HLA typing was missing for some donors at each locus, association tests included only the typed subset. In a later analysis, 16,951 TCR beta sequences were associated with specific HLA alleles at a false discovery rate of 0.05. This cohort had only TCR beta chains sequenced, and the lack of alpha or paired-chain data limited which features could be detected. Presence/absence analyses assumed roughly uniform sequencing depth across donors, an assumption that may not hold. In a later analysis, HLA-associated TCR beta chains were found to be more clonally expanded and to have lower generation probabilities than equally common non-associated chains. According to a later analysis, parvovirus B19, influenza, CMV and Epstein-Barr virus appeared linked to several top co-occurrence clusters. An earlier analysis of roughly 570 of the donors showed that most TCR beta V segments appeared in productive rearrangements either about 87% or about 30% of the time, which broadly matched IMGT annotations. According to a later genetic analysis, donors in an Asian-associated ancestry cluster had fewer N-insertions in productive TCRs than the roughly 670-donor mean. The authors suggested that the approach could potentially be extended to other disease states and immunological phenotypes. A further reported finding was that TCR beta sequences accurately predicted the HLA-A and HLA-B alleles for most subjects in the first cohort. A few of the identified cytomegalovirus-associated TCR beta chains were confirmed in vitro to be specific for cytomegalovirus antigens. Most TCR sequences were seen in very few donors, while some public TCRs were found in many individuals. In both the original and validation cohorts, the classifier was reported to diagnose cytomegalovirus status with high specificity and sensitivity. Strong co-occurrence of HLA alleles, especially DR and DQ, made assigning TCR associations to individual alleles difficult. Some IMGT-functional V segments, including TRBV6-2 and TRBV6-3, could not be told apart with the 87-base-pair reads, so those segments were excluded. The only immune exposure information available for the cohort was CMV serostatus.

The sequence derives from a man aged 18 to 35 in good health and CMV-seropositive. Sequencing used PBMCs. The chain is made from TRBV25-1 and TRBJ1-2; 9 nucleotides in the junction match TRBD1. The CDR3 region: CASSVGDRAVYTF. The DNA sequence is TGTGCCAGCAGCGTTGGGGACAGGGCTGTCTACACCTTC.